This T cell receptor (beta chain) was captured in a study of T cell responses to AZD1222 COVID-19 vaccine. This CDR3 region has 17 residues. Germline CDR1 reads LGHDT; CDR2 reads YNNKEL (reference sequence). V was cut by 5 bases and J by 0 bases, with 17 bases left in between. General observations from the study: There were mostly white British donors and more females than males, and clonal diversity was possibly underestimated.

Details on this clone: Its matching antigen is unknown.

The study pooled second doses at about 4 or about 12 weeks. TCRdb's copy holds only in-frame clones and misses some; the assay was immunoSEQ multiplex PCR. The sample records around 190,000 clones, approximately 90% being singletons. The chain recombines TRBV3-1 (or the pseudogene TRBV3-2) with TRBJ1-3; a possible D gene is TRBD1 (5 bases). This clonotype was obtained from an adult who received the AZD1222 COVID-19 vaccine. This material consisted of peripheral blood, taken 28 days after the second AZD1222 dose. Written as DNA, the CDR3 is TGTGCCAGCAGCGGGCGCCGGGGACCACGCTCTGGAAACACCATATATTTT. It specifies CASSGRRGPRSGNTIYF.